This T cell receptor (beta chain) came from a study of post-analysis software for immune sequencing data. Study-wide results and limits: There were a handful of TRBV segments more frequent in patients than controls, and TRBV5-6, TRBV5-1 and TRBV20-1 were among them. Normalized Chao1 diversity in multiple sclerosis patients fell significantly below that of controls.

This clonotype has just a few counts. What it binds is unknown. The length of the CDR3 is 15 residues. V lost 6 bases and J 5 bases, leaving 20 bases between the germline ends. CDR1 is MNHEY, CDR2 SVGAGI, per germline. Unique molecular identifiers were present in the TCR beta cDNA libraries. TCRdb re-analysed the PCR reads in MiXCR, keeping a single row per CDR3 protein. Of under 200,000 distinct CDR3 sequences listed, roughly 35% are singletons. The chain carries TRBV6-5 and TRBJ2-7; TRBD2 might be the D (6 bases). The sample was blood, taken after autologous hematopoietic stem cell transplantation. This receptor was taken from a girl aged 5-17 years with multiple sclerosis. CDR3 nucleotides: TGTGCCAGCAGCCCCCGATCTGGGAGGTCCCACGAGCAGTACTTC. Translating gives CASSPRSGRSHEQYF.